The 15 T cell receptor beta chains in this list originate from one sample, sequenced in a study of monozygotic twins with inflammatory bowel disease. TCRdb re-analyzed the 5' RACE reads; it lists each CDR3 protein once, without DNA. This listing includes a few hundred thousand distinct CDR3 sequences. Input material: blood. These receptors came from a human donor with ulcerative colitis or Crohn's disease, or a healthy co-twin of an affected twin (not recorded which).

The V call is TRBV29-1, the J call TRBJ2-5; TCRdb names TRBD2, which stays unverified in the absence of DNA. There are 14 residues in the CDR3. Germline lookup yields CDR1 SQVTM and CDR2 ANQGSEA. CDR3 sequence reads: CSVGGGRSSETRYF.

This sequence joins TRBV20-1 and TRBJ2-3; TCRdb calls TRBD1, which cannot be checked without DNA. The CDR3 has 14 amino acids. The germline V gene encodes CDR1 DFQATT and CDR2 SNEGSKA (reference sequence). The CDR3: CSARIVGQGPNQYF.

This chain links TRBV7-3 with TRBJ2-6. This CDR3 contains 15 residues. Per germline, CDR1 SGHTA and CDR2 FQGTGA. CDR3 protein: CASSRNDPGANVLTF.

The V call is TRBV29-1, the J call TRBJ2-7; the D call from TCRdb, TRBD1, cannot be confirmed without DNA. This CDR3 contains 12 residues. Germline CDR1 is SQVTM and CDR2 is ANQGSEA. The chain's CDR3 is CSVETGSYEQYF.

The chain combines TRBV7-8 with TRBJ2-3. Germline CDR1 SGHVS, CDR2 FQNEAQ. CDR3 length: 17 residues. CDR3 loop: CASSLGPSGSSTDTQYF.

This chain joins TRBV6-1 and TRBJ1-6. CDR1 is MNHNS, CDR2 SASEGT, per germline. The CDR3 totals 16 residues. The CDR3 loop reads CASSHGLTVHNSPLHF.

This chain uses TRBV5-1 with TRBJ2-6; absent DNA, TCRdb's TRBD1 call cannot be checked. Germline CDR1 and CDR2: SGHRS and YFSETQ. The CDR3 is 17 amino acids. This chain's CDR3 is CASSVRTGLAGANVLTF.

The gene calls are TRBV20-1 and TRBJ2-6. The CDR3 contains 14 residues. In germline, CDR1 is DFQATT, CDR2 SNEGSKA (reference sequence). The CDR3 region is CSARAGSGANVLTF.

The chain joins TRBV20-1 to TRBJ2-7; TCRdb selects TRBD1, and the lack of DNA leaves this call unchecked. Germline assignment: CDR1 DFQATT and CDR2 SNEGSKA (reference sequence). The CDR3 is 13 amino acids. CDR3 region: CSAGNRGHYEQYF.

The CDR3 sequence: CASSFKRTSGPSYNEQFF. This chain links TRBV5-1 with TRBJ2-1; the TCRdb D gene call, TRBD2, has no DNA to confirm it. Germline CDR1 reads SGHRS; CDR2 reads YFSETQ. The CDR3 extends over 18 amino acids. The entire variable domain, with the rest obtained from reference TRBV5-1 and TRBJ2-1, is as follows: KAGVTQTPRYLIKTRGQQVTLSCSPISGHRSVSWYQQTPGQGLQFLFEYFSETQRNKGNFPGRFSGRQFSNSRSEMNVSTLELGDSALYLCASSFKRTSGPSYNEQFFGPGTRLTVL.

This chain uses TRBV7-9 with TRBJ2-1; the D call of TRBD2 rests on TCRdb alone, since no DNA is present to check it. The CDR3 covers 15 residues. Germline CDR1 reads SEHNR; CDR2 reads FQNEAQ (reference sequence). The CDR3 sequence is CASSLGVREDNEQFF.

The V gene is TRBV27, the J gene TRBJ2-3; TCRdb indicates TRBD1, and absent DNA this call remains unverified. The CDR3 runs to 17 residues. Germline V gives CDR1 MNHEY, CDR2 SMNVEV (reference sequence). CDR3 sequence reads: CASTKERSPGRTDTQYF.

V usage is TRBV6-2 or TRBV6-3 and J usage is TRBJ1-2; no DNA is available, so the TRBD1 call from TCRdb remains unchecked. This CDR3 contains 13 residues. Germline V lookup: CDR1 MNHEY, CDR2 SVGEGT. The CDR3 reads CASCHGTNYGYTF.

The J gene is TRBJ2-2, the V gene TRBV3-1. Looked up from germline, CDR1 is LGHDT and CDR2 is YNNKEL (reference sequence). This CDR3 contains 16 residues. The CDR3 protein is CASSQENLWQTGELFF.

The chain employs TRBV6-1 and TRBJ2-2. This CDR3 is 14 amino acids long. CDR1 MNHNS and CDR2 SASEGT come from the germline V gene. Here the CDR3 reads CASSEAGRAGELFF.